This entry concerns a single T cell receptor beta chain. The data belong to a study of PD-1 blockade in mismatch repair-deficient tumors. Only in-frame clones appear in the TCRdb table, and some are missing; sequencing was by immunoSEQ multiplex PCR. The data show about 79,000 clones, approximately 81% seen once. Germline-derived CDR1 and CDR2 are SGHAT and FQNNGV. Trimming shortened V by 7 bases and J by 3 bases, and 19 bases separated the two germline ends. The CDR3 is 15 residues long. Sequences were derived from peripheral blood, sampled 44 weeks after starting pembrolizumab. The TCR originated in an adult with mismatch repair-deficient cancer. This chain uses TRBV11-2 with TRBJ2-7, with D possibly TRBD1 on 6 matching bases. The CDR3 sequence: CASKLNPGTHYEQYF. The DNA for the CDR3 is TGTGCCAGCAAATTAAATCCCGGGACACACTACGAGCAGTACTTC.